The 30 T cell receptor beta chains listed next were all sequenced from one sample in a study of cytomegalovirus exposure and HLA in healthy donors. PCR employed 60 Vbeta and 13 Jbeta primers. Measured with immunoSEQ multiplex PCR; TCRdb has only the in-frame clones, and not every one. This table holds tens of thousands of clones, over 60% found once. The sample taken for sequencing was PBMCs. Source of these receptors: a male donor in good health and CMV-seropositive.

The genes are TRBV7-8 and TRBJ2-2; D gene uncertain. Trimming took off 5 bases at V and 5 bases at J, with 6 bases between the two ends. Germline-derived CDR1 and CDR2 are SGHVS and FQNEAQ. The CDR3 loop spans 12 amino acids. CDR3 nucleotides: TGTGCCAGCAGCCTACCTACCGGGGAGCTGTTTTTT. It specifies CASSLPTGELFF.

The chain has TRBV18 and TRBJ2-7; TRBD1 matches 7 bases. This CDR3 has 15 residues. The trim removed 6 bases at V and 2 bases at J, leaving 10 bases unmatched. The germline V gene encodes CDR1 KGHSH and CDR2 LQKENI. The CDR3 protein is CASSQGTEFPYEQYF. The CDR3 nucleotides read TGTGCCAGCTCCCAGGGGACAGAATTTCCCTACGAGCAGTACTTC.

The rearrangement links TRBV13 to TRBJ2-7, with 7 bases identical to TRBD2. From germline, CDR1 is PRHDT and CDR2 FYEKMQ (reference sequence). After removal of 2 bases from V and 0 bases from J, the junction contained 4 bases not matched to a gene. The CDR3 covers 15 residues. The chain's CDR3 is CASSLQREISYEQYF. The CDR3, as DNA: TGTGCCAGCAGCTTACAGCGGGAAATCTCCTACGAGCAGTACTTC.

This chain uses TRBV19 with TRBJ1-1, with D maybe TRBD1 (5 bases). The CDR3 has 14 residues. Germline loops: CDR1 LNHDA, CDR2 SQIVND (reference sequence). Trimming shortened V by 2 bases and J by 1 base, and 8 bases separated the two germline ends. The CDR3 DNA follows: TGTGCCAGTAGTATAAGGGGAGGGAACACTGAAGCTTTCTTT. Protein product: CASSIRGGNTEAFF.

CDR3 loop: CASSSYGRGSSGNTIYF. CDR3 coding DNA: TGTGCCAGCAGTTCCTACGGTCGGGGTTCCTCTGGAAACACCATATATTTT. The J gene is TRBJ1-3, the V gene TRBV27; the D is unclear. Trimming pared 4 bases from V and 0 bases from J, leaving 16 bases between. The germline V gene has CDR1 MNHEY and CDR2 SMNVEV (reference sequence). The CDR3 is made up of 17 amino acids.

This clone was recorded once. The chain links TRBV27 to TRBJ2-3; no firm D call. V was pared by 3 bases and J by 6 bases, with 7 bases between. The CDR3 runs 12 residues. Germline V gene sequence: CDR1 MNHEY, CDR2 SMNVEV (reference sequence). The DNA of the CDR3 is TGTGCCAGCAGTTTCGTGTCGGATACGCAGTATTTT. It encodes CASSFVSDTQYF.

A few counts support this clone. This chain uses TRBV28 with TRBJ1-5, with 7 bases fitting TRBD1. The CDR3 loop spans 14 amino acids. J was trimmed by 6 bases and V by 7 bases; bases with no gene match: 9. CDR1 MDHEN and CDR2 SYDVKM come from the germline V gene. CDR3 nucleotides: TGTGCCAGCACGGGAACAGGGGACTCTCAGCCCCAGCATTTT. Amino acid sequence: CASTGTGDSQPQHF.

CDR3 DNA sequence: TGTGCCAGCAGTCTCCCGTCCGGGTGGGTCAACAATGAGCAGTTCTTC. Amino acids: CASSLPSGWVNNEQFF. The chain couples TRBV28 to TRBJ2-1; the D is unclear. CDR3 size: 16 residues. The ends were cut back, 5 bases at V and 5 bases at J, with 19 bases in the middle. Germline CDR1 and CDR2: MDHEN and SYDVKM.

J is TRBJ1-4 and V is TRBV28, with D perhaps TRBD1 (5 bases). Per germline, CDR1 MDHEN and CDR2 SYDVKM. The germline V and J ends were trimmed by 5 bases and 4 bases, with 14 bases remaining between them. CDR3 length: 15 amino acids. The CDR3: CASSPRDFNNEKLFF. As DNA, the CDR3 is TGTGCCAGCAGTCCCCGGGACTTTAATAATGAAAAACTGTTTTTT.

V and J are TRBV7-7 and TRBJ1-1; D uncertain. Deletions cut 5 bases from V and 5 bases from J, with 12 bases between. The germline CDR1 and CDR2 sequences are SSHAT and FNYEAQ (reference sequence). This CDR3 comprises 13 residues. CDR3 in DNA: TGTGCCAGCAGCCTGTTTAAGGAGACTGAAGCTTTCTTT. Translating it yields CASSLFKETEAFF.

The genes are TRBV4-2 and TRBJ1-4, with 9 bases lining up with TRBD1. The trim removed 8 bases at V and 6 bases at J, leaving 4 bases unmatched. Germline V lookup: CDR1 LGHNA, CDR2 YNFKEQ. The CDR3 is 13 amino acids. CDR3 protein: CASAQGADEKLFF. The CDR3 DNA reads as TGTGCCAGCGCACAGGGGGCTGATGAAAAACTGTTTTTT.

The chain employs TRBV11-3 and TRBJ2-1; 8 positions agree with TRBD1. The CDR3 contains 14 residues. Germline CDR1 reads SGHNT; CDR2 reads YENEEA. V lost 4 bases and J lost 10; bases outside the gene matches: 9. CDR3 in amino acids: CASSSIGQGGEQFF. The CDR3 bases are TGTGCCAGCAGCTCTATTGGACAGGGCGGAGAGCAGTTCTTC.

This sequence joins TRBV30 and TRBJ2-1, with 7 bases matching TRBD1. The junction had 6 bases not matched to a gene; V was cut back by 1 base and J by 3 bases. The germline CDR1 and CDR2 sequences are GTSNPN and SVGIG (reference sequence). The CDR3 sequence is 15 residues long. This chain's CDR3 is CAWSEGRGIYNEQFF. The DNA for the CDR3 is TGTGCCTGGAGTGAAGGCAGGGGGATCTACAATGAGCAGTTCTTC.

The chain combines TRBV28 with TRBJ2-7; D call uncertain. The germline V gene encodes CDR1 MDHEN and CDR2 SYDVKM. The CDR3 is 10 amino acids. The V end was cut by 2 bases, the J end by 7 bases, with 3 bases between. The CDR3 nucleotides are TGTGCCAGCAGTTTACGGGAGCAGTACTTC. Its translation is CASSLREQYF.

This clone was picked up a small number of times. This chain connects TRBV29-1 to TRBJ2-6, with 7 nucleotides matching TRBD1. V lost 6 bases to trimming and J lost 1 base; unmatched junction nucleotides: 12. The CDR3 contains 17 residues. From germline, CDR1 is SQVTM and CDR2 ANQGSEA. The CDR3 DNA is TGCAGCGTAGACGGGGACAGAGGATCATCTGGGGCCAACGTCCTGACTTTC. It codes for CSVDGDRGSSGANVLTF.

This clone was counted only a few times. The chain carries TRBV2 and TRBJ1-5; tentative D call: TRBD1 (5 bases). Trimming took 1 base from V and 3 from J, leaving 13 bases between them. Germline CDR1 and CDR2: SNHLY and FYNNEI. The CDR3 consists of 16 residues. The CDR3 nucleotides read TGTGCCAGCAGTGAAGATGGGGCGTTCGCCAATCAGCCCCAGCATTTT. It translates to CASSEDGAFANQPQHF.

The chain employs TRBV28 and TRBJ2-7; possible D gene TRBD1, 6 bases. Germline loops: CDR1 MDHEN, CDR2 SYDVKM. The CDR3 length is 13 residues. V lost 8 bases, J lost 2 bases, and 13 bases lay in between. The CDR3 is CASGPDRPYEQYF. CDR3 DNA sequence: TGTGCCAGCGGGCCGGACAGACCCTACGAGCAGTACTTC.

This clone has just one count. The CDR3 region is CASSAHWEEGGMNTEAFF. The CDR3 DNA reads TGTGCCAGCAGTGCTCATTGGGAGGAGGGAGGGATGAACACTGAAGCTTTCTTT. The chain couples TRBV6-1 to TRBJ1-1; D not certain. The CDR3 totals 18 residues. The germline gives CDR1 MNHNS, CDR2 SASEGT. The germline V and J ends were trimmed by 4 bases and 0 bases, with 21 bases remaining between them.

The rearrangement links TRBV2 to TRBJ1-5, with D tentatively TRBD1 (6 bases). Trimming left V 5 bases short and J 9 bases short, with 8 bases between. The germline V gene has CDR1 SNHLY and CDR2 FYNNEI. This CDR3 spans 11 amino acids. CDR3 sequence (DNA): TGTGCCAGCAGTCTACAGGGGCCCCAGCATTTT. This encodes CASSLQGPQHF. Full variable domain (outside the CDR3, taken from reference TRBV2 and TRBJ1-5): EPEVTQTPSHQVTQMGQEVILRCVPISNHLYFYWYRQILGQKVEFLVSFYNNEISEKSEIFDDQFSVERPDGSNFTLKIRSTKLEDSAMYFCASSLQGPQHFGDGTRLSIL.

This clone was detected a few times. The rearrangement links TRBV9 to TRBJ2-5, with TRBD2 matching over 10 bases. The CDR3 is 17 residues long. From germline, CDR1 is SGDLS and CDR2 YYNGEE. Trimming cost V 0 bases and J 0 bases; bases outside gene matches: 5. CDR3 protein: CASSVASAGGYQETQYF. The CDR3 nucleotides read TGTGCCAGCAGCGTAGCCTCAGCGGGAGGGTACCAAGAGACCCAGTACTTC.

The CDR3 region is CASAPSGRGTGEQFF. The CDR3 region has the DNA TGTGCCAGCGCGCCCAGCGGGAGGGGTACGGGTGAGCAGTTCTTC. The chain has TRBV6-1 and TRBJ2-1; 10 positions match TRBD2. This CDR3 contains 15 residues. The J segment lost 9 bases and the V segment lost 8 bases, leaving 13 bases of the junction unmatched. Germline loops: CDR1 MNHNS, CDR2 SASEGT.

The CDR3 here is CAWTRLASETQYF. CDR3 DNA sequence: TGTGCCTGGACCAGACTAGCGTCGGAGACCCAGTACTTC. The chain uses TRBV30 and TRBJ2-5, with 8 positions matching TRBD2. The CDR3 loop spans 13 amino acids. Germline CDR1 reads GTSNPN; CDR2 reads SVGIG (reference sequence). V shed 4 bases, J shed 5 bases, and the junction held 6 bases outside the gene matches. The whole variable domain, filled in from reference TRBV30 and TRBJ2-5, reads SQTIHQWPATLVQPVGSPLSLECTVEGTSNPNLYWYRQAAGRGLQLLFYSVGIGQISSEVPQNLSASRPQDRQFILSSKKLLLSDSGFYLCAWTRLASETQYFGPGTRLLVL.

The chain's CDR3 is CAWSPRRLNTEAFF. In DNA form, the CDR3 reads TGTGCCTGGAGCCCTAGACGGCTGAACACTGAAGCTTTCTTT. The genes are TRBV30 and TRBJ1-1; the D is unclear. Trimming pared 3 bases from V and 0 bases from J, leaving 11 bases between. The CDR3 sequence is 14 residues long. Germline CDR1 and CDR2: GTSNPN and SVGIG (reference sequence).

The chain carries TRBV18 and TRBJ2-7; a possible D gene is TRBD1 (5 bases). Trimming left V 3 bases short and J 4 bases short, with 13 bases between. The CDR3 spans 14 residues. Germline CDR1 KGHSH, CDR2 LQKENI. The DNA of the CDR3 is TGTGCCAGCTCACCTCCAGGGATCGGGTACGAGCAGTACTTC. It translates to CASSPPGIGYEQYF.

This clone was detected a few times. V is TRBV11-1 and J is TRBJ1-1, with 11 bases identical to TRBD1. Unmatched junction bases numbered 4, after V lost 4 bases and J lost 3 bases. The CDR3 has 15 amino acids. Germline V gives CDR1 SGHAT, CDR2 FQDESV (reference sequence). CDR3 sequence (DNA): TGTGCCAGCAGCTCTGGGGACAGGGGGGACACTGAAGCTTTCTTT. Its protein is CASSSGDRGDTEAFF.

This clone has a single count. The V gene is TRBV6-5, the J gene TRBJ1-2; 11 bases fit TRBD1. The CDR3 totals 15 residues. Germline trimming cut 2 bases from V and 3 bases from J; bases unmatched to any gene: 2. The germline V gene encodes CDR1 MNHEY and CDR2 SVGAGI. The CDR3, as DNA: TGTGCCAGCAGTTACCGGACAGGGGGCGACTATGGCTACACCTTC. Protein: CASSYRTGGDYGYTF.

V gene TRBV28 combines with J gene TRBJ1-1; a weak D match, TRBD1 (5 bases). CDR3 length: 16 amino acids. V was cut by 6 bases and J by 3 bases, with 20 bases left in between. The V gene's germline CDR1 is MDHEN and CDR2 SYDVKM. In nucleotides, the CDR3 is TGTGCCAGCAGAACCCCTCGGAGGGCAGGGTACACTGAAGCTTTCTTT. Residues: CASRTPRRAGYTEAFF. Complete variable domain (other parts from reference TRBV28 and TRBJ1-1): DVKVTQSSRYLVKRTGEKVFLECVQDMDHENMFWYRQDPGLGLRLIYFSYDVKMKEKGDIPEGYSVSREKKERFSLILESASTNQTSMYLCASRTPRRAGYTEAFFGQGTRLTVV.

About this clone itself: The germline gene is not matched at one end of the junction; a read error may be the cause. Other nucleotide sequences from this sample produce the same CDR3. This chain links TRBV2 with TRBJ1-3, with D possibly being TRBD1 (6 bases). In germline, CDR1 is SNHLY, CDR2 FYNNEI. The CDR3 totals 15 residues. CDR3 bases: TGCGCCAGCAGGCTCGACAGGAGCTCTGGAAACACCATATATTTT. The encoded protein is CASRLDRSSGNTIYF.

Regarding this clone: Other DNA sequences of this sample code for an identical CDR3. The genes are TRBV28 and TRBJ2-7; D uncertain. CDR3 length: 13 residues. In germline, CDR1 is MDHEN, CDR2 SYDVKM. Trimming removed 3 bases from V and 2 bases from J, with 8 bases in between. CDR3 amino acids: CASSLGTAYEQYF. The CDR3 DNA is TGTGCCAGCAGTTTGGGCACCGCCTACGAGCAGTACTTC.

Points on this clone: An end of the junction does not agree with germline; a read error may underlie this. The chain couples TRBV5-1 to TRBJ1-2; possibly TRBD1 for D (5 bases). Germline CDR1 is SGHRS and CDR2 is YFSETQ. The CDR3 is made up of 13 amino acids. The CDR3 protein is CASSLDRINGYPF. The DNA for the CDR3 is TGCGCCAGCAGCTTGGACAGGATAAATGGCTACCCCTTC.